The 25 T cell receptor beta chains presented below share a single source sample, sequenced in a study of blood T cell repertoires in COVID-19. The data were produced by immunoSEQ multiplex PCR, yet TCRdb's version contains in-frame clones alone and is incomplete. Of tens of thousands of clones in the sample, roughly 85% were seen once. Material: peripheral blood. The receptor set was obtained from a man at least 80 years old with acute or convalescent COVID-19.

This chain links TRBV28 with TRBJ2-1; 13 positions agree with TRBD2. V gave up 6 bases and J gave up 7 bases; unmatched junction bases: 3. CDR1 and CDR2 from the germline V gene are MDHEN and SYDVKM. This CDR3 region has 14 residues. The CDR3, as DNA: TGTGCCAGCAGACTAGCGGGAGGGAGGAATGAGCAGTTCTTC. It specifies CASRLAGGRNEQFF. The variable domain in full, with the rest retrieved from reference TRBV28 and TRBJ2-1, is DVKVTQSSRYLVKRTGEKVFLECVQDMDHENMFWYRQDPGLGLRLIYFSYDVKMKEKGDIPEGYSVSREKKERFSLILESASTNQTSMYLCASRLAGGRNEQFFGPGTRLTVL.

This chain connects TRBV9 to TRBJ1-3, with 9 bases fitting TRBD1. The CDR3 sequence is 18 residues long. Per the germline V gene, CDR1 is SGDLS and CDR2 is YYNGEE. V lost 4 bases and J lost 0; bases outside the gene matches: 11. The CDR3 loop reads CASSPTWTGATSGNTIYF. Here the CDR3 DNA reads TGTGCCAGCAGCCCAACGTGGACAGGGGCTACCTCTGGAAACACCATATATTTT.

The chain links TRBV14 to TRBJ2-1, with D uncertain. Germline loops: CDR1 SGHDN, CDR2 FVKESK. The length of the CDR3 is 12 residues. V lost 4 bases and J lost 10, with 11 bases in between. The CDR3: CASSPDRLEQFF. The CDR3, as DNA: TGTGCCAGCAGCCCTGACCGACTCGAGCAGTTCTTC.

There are a few counts of this clone. The V gene is TRBV3-1 (or the pseudogene TRBV3-2), the J gene TRBJ2-2; D is unclear. CDR1 and CDR2 from the germline V gene are LGHDT and YNNKEL (reference sequence). V lost 7 bases and J 7 bases, leaving 10 bases between the germline ends. The CDR3 is 12 amino acids. The CDR3 is CASKGVVGELFF. CDR3 DNA: TGTGCCAGCAAAGGAGTGGTCGGGGAGCTGTTTTTT.

CDR3 sequence reads: CASSLVGAGVAEKLFF. The CDR3 nucleotides are TGTGCCAGCAGCTTGGTGGGGGCAGGAGTCGCCGAAAAACTGTTTTTT. The chain has TRBV5-4 and TRBJ1-4, with D possibly matching TRBD1 (6 bases). The CDR3 sequence is 16 residues long. V lost 0 bases to trimming and J lost 8 bases, with 17 bases between them. Germline V gene lookup returns CDR1 SGHNT and CDR2 YYREEE (reference sequence). Using reference TRBV5-4 and TRBJ1-4 for the parts outside the CDR3, the full variable domain is ETGVTQSPTHLIKTRGQQVTLRCSSQSGHNTVSWYQQALGQGPQFIFQYYREEENGRGNFPPRFSGLQFPNYSSELNVNALELDDSALYLCASSLVGAGVAEKLFFGSGTQLSVL.

The genes are TRBV21-1 and TRBJ2-1; the DNA was not compared with TRBD2, the D call given in the table. TRBV21-1 constitutes a pseudogene. This CDR3 region has 17 residues. CDR3 region: CASSKVVSGSFPGEQFF. The CDR3 DNA is TGTGCCAGCAGCAAAGTTGTTAGCGGCAGTTTCCCCGGTGAGCAGTTCTTC.

The rearrangement joins TRBV5-6 to TRBJ2-7; possibly TRBD2 for D (6 bases). The germline V and J ends were trimmed by 3 bases and 9 bases, with 10 bases remaining between them. The CDR3 sequence is 11 residues long. Germline values: CDR1 SGHDT, CDR2 YYEEEE. As DNA, the CDR3 is TGTGCCAGCAGCTCGGGGGATAGGCAGTACTTC. Amino acid sequence: CASSSGDRQYF.

This rearrangement joins TRBV28 to TRBJ1-2; 8 bases are a match to TRBD1. This CDR3 has 14 residues. CDR1 and CDR2 (germline): MDHEN, SYDVKM. J lost 7 bases, V lost 3 bases, and 7 bases had no gene match. The CDR3 nucleotides read TGTGCCAGCAGTTTGACAGGGGTCCTTGGTGGCTACACCTTC. Encoded protein: CASSLTGVLGGYTF.

The chain combines TRBV11-3 with TRBJ2-2, with unresolved D. The CDR3 consists of 15 residues. Germline-derived CDR1 and CDR2 are SGHNT and YENEEA. V was cut by 1 base and J by 6 bases, with 12 bases left in between. CDR3: CASSLVSPPAGELFF. As DNA, the CDR3 is TGTGCCAGCAGCTTAGTATCCCCGCCGGCCGGGGAGCTGTTTTTT.

This chain connects TRBV5-1 to TRBJ1-2, with D tentatively TRBD1 (6 bases). Germline V gene lookup returns CDR1 SGHRS and CDR2 YFSETQ. The CDR3 runs to 12 residues. The V end lost 4 bases, the J end lost 7 bases, and 11 bases lay between the germline ends. The CDR3 sequence: CASSLGHGGYTF. CDR3 coding DNA: TGCGCCAGCAGCCTGGGACATGGTGGCTACACCTTC.

The genes are TRBV5-5 and TRBJ2-2; 7 nucleotides line up with TRBD2. Per germline, CDR1 SGHKS and CDR2 YYEKEE (reference sequence). The V and J ends lost 4 bases and 7 bases, in that order; junction bases with no gene match: 13. This CDR3 comprises 16 residues. The CDR3 DNA sequence: TGTGCCAGCAGCCTCGCCCTAGCGGAACCGCTCGGGGAGCTGTTTTTT. It yields the protein CASSLALAEPLGELFF.

This chain uses TRBV5-4 with TRBJ2-2; the D is unclear. CDR1 is SGHNT, CDR2 YYREEE, per germline (reference sequence). The CDR3 is 14 amino acids. V lost 1 base to trimming and J lost 6 bases, with 10 bases between them. CDR3 sequence (DNA): TGTGCCAGCAGCTTGAAATTAGGAGCCGGGGAGCTGTTTTTT. Encoded protein: CASSLKLGAGELFF.

The chain is built from TRBV19 and TRBJ1-2; 7 bases fit TRBD1. Germline CDR1 is LNHDA and CDR2 is SQIVND (reference sequence). This CDR3 is 13 amino acids long. Unmatched junction bases numbered 6, after V lost 3 bases and J lost 8 bases. The CDR3 nucleotides read TGTGCCAGTAGTATTGAGGGGGCAAAAGGCTACACCTTC. Protein: CASSIEGAKGYTF.

The chain has TRBV6-2 or TRBV6-3 and TRBJ2-7; 12 nucleotides match TRBD2. The CDR3 extends over 19 amino acids. Trimming cost V 7 bases and J 1 base; bases outside gene matches: 17. Germline V CDR1 and CDR2: MNHEY, SVGEGT. The CDR3 protein is CASTPYGWTSGKLSYEQYF. CDR3 DNA: TGTGCCAGCACCCCATACGGCTGGACTAGCGGGAAACTGTCCTACGAGCAGTACTTC.

The CDR3 nucleotides are TGTGCCTGGAGGACAGAAGAGACCCAGTACTTC. Encoded protein: CAWRTEETQYF. The chain couples TRBV30 to TRBJ2-5; D is possibly TRBD1 (5 bases). Germline V gene data show CDR1 as GTSNPN and CDR2 as SVGIG (reference sequence). The CDR3 contains 11 residues. The germline V and J ends were trimmed by 3 bases and 3 bases, with 5 bases remaining between them. Supplemented by reference TRBV30 and TRBJ2-5, the full variable domain reads SQTIHQWPATLVQPVGSPLSLECTVEGTSNPNLYWYRQAAGRGLQLLFYSVGIGQISSEVPQNLSASRPQDRQFILSSKKLLLSDSGFYLCAWRTEETQYFGPGTRLLVL.

The CDR3 region is CASSPPGNGGPGEKLFF. CDR3 DNA: TGTGCCAGCTCACCACCGGGAAACGGGGGGCCGGGGGAAAAACTGTTTTTT. The chain combines TRBV18 with TRBJ1-4; D perhaps matches TRBD1 (6 bases). Trimming left V 0 bases short and J 8 bases short, with 19 bases between. Germline lookup yields CDR1 KGHSH and CDR2 LQKENI. The CDR3 is 17 amino acids.

The chain carries TRBV19 and TRBJ2-2, with a tentative D call TRBD1 (6 bases). Trimming pared 5 bases from V and 5 bases from J, leaving 9 bases between. The CDR3 contains 13 residues. Germline V gene sequence: CDR1 LNHDA, CDR2 SQIVND (reference sequence). CDR3 amino acids: CASSEQGTGELFF. Here the CDR3 DNA reads TGTGCCAGTAGTGAACAGGGTACCGGGGAGCTGTTTTTT.

This clone occurred a few times. The V call is TRBV28, the J call TRBJ1-2; D remains unclear. Trimming shortened V by 6 bases and J by 2 bases, and 4 bases separated the two germline ends. The CDR3 is made up of 11 amino acids. CDR1 is MDHEN and CDR2 is SYDVKM in the germline V gene. Written as DNA, the CDR3 is TGTGCCAGCAGGGAGAACTATGGCTACACCTTC. This translates into CASRENYGYTF.

This sequence joins TRBV27 and TRBJ2-1; 7 positions agree with TRBD2. Losses at the gene ends were 8 bases for V and 1 base for J; bases not matched to a gene: 2. Germline V gives CDR1 MNHEY, CDR2 SMNVEV (reference sequence). This CDR3 comprises 13 residues. In DNA form, the CDR3 reads TGTGCCAGCGGGCGGGAGTCCTACAATGAGCAGTTCTTC. Its protein product is CASGRESYNEQFF.

This CDR3 reads CASSLPTSGWDTQYF. For the CDR3, the DNA is TGTGCCAGCAGCTTACCGACTAGCGGGTGGGATACGCAGTATTTT. The chain is built from TRBV7-2 and TRBJ2-3, with 10 nucleotides matching TRBD2. Germline assignment: CDR1 SGHTA and CDR2 FQGNSA. CDR3 size: 15 residues. Trimming at V came to 2 bases and at J to 6 bases, leaving 5 bases not matched to a gene.

V is TRBV28 and J is TRBJ1-5; D uncertain. The CDR3 runs to 17 residues. V dropped 5 bases and J dropped 0 bases, with 17 bases sitting between them. The germline V gene encodes CDR1 MDHEN and CDR2 SYDVKM. The CDR3 bases are TGTGCCAGCAGTAGCCCAGAGGGCAAACTTAGCAATCAGCCCCAGCATTTT. The encoded protein is CASSSPEGKLSNQPQHF.

The chain couples TRBV6-6 to TRBJ2-1; D is possibly TRBD2 (6 bases). The CDR3 is 14 amino acids. The germline CDR1 and CDR2 sequences are MNHNY and SVGAGI (reference sequence). The V and J ends lost 4 bases and 2 bases respectively, with 9 bases between them. In DNA, the CDR3 is TGTGCCAGCAGTTCGGGACTCCCCTACAATGAGCAGTTCTTC. Amino acid sequence: CASSSGLPYNEQFF.

This chain joins TRBV4-2 and TRBJ2-1, with 7 bases that match TRBD2. The V gene end was trimmed by 0 bases and the J gene end by 13 bases; junction bases not matched to a gene: 9. Germline CDR1 is LGHNA and CDR2 is YNFKEQ. This CDR3 is built from 14 residues. CDR3 in amino acids: CASSQDKERDLQFF. In nucleotides, the CDR3 is TGTGCCAGCAGCCAAGATAAGGAGCGGGATTTACAGTTCTTC.

V and J are TRBV5-1 and TRBJ2-2; 8 bases fit TRBD1. CDR3 length: 15 amino acids. Germline V gene sequence: CDR1 SGHRS, CDR2 YFSETQ. V gave up 4 bases and J gave up 6 bases; unmatched junction bases: 8. DNA for the CDR3: TGCGCCAGCAGCAACGGACAGGGTAGATCCGGGGAGCTGTTTTTT. It encodes CASSNGQGRSGELFF.

The rearrangement joins TRBV5-1 to TRBJ1-2; D perhaps matches TRBD1 (5 bases). V lost 0 bases and J lost 4, with 7 bases in between. This CDR3 spans 13 amino acids. CDR1 and CDR2 (germline): SGHRS, YFSETQ. The CDR3 DNA reads as TGCGCCAGCAGCTTGGGACAGCCCTATGGCTACACCTTC. This codes for CASSLGQPYGYTF.